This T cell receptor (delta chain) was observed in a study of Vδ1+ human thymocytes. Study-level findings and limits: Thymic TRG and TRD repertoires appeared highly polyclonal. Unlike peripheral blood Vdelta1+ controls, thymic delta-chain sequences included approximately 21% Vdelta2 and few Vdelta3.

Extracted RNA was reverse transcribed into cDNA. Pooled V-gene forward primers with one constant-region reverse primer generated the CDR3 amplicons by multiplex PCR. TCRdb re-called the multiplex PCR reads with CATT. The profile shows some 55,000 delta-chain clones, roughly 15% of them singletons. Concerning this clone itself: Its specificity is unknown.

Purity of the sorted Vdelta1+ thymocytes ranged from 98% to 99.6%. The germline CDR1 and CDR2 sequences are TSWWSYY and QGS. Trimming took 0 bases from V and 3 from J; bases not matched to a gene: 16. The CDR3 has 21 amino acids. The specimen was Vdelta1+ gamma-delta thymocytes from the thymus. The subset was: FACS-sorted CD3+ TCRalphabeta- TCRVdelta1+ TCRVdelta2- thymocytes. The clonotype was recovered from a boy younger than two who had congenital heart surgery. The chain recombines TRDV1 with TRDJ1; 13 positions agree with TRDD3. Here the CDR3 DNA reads TGTGCTCTTGGGGAACTTCCTCCTCATTCTATTACTGGGGGATACGCCGATAAACTCATCTTT. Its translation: CALGELPPHSITGGYADKLIF.